The present TCR beta chain was sequenced within a study of radiotherapy plus CTLA-4 blockade in lung cancer. Study-wide points: There was expansion of tumor-derived TCR clones in blood after radiotherapy plus ipilimumab.

The repertoire was sequenced with immunoSEQ multiplex PCR; TCRdb's copy has only in-frame clones and lacks some. The table records 85,000 to 90,000 clones, about three quarters of them present only once. With respect to this clone: Its target is not known. The same CDR3 also results from other DNA sequences found in this sample.

CDR3 length equals 17 residues. V lost 5 bases and J 4 bases, leaving 20 bases between the germline ends. Germline CDR1 and CDR2: SEHNR and FQNEAQ (reference sequence). The chain has TRBV7-9 and TRBJ2-2; TRBD2 might be the D (5 bases). The source of this sequence is a human donor with non-small cell lung cancer that progressed on radiotherapy plus ipilimumab. Sequencing was performed on peripheral blood, taken from a patient treated with radiotherapy plus ipilimumab. CDR3 in amino acids: CASSGPRGGFSTGELFF. CDR3 in DNA: TGTGCCAGCAGCGGTCCCCGGGGTGGCTTCTCCACCGGGGAGCTGTTTTTT. Filled out from reference TRBV7-9 and TRBJ2-2, the complete variable domain reads DTGVSQNPRHKITKRGQNVTFRCDPISEHNRLYWYRQTLGQGPEFLTYFQNEAQLEKSRLLSDRFSAERPKGSFSTLEIQRTEQGDSAMYLCASSGPRGGFSTGELFFGEGSRLTVL.